This entry lists 15 T cell receptor beta chains sequenced from one sample in a study of T cells expressing NK-cell markers. Using the 5' RACE reads, TCRdb records one entry per CDR3 protein without DNA. The listing records about 370,000 distinct CDR3 sequences. The sequenced sample consisted of blood T cells: a sorted CD56 or NKG2C T cell subset, CD4+ or CD8+ T cells, or bulk PBMC T cells (not recorded which). Receptor source: a woman aged 50 to 60 in good health.

V gene TRBV5-1 combines with J gene TRBJ2-1; TCRdb's D gene call, TRBD2, goes unchecked for lack of DNA. CDR1 is SGHRS, CDR2 YFSETQ, per germline. The CDR3 extends over 16 amino acids. CDR3 region: CASSLVTSGAYNEQFF.

The chain joins TRBV10-1 to TRBJ2-2; TCRdb lists TRBD1, though no DNA is available to test this call. CDR3 length: 17 amino acids. CDR1 and CDR2 from the germline V gene are WNHNN and SYGVQD (reference sequence). This chain's CDR3 is CASSEPGAGQPTGELFF.

This chain joins TRBV28 and TRBJ2-1; the TCRdb D gene call, TRBD2, has no DNA to confirm it. The CDR3 is made up of 13 amino acids. CDR1 is MDHEN and CDR2 is SYDVKM in the germline V gene. Here the CDR3 reads CASSFARGHEQFF. Combining the CDR3 with reference TRBV28 and TRBJ2-1 gives the whole variable domain DVKVTQSSRYLVKRTGEKVFLECVQDMDHENMFWYRQDPGLGLRLIYFSYDVKMKEKGDIPEGYSVSREKKERFSLILESASTNQTSMYLCASSFARGHEQFFGPGTRLTVL.

The gene calls are TRBV7-9 and TRBJ2-3; checking the TCRdb D call of TRBD2 is not possible without DNA. The CDR3 contains 18 residues. Germline V gene data show CDR1 as SEHNR and CDR2 as FQNEAQ (reference sequence). The CDR3 spells CASSLERRVGLKTDTQYF.

This chain links TRBV4-2 with TRBJ1-2; TCRdb calls TRBD1, which cannot be checked without DNA. Germline V lookup: CDR1 LGHNA, CDR2 YNFKEQ. The CDR3 sequence is 15 residues long. The CDR3 sequence: CASSQFSTGPYGYTF.

The J gene is TRBJ1-5, the V gene TRBV12-3 or TRBV12-4. The CDR3 has 16 amino acids. CDR3 amino acids: CASRLMSSYSNQPQHF.

J is TRBJ2-5 and V is TRBV3-1. CDR1 and CDR2 from the germline V gene are LGHDT and YNNKEL (reference sequence). There are 15 residues in the CDR3. CDR3 loop: CASSQVGVSQETQYF.

The chain couples TRBV5-1 to TRBJ2-1. The CDR3 loop spans 11 amino acids. Germline CDR1 SGHRS, CDR2 YFSETQ. The CDR3 loop is CASLSNNEQFF.

The rearrangement uses TRBV5-1 and TRBJ2-1; TCRdb proposes TRBD1, but this gene call is untestable without DNA. The V gene's germline CDR1 is SGHRS and CDR2 YFSETQ. The CDR3 runs to 17 residues. CDR3 amino acids: CASSLDPQGARPNEQFF.

The chain has TRBV12-3 or TRBV12-4 and TRBJ1-5. The CDR3 extends over 15 amino acids. CDR3: CASSPRGAHNQPQHF.

This rearrangement joins TRBV29-1 to TRBJ2-7; there is no DNA to check the TCRdb D call of TRBD1. Germline V lookup: CDR1 SQVTM, CDR2 ANQGSEA. The CDR3 covers 13 residues. This CDR3 is CSVGRQGAGEQYF.

This chain connects TRBV7-9 to TRBJ2-3; there is no DNA to check the TCRdb D call of TRBD1. The germline V gene encodes CDR1 SEHNR and CDR2 FQNEAQ (reference sequence). The CDR3 length is 16 residues. CDR3 region: CASSFGTGAVTDTQYF.

The chain couples TRBV10-3 to TRBJ2-3. The CDR3 spans 14 residues. The germline CDR1 and CDR2 sequences are ENHRY and SYGVKD. The CDR3 is CAISVSRNSDTQYF.

The CDR3 region is CASSKGASELSSTDTQYF. The chain links TRBV21-1 to TRBJ2-3; TCRdb proposes TRBD2, but this gene call is untestable without DNA. TRBV21-1 is labeled a pseudogene. The CDR3 runs 18 residues.

This rearrangement joins TRBV12-5 to TRBJ2-5; the D call of TRBD1 rests on TCRdb alone, since no DNA is present to check it. CDR3 length equals 19 residues. Germline V gives CDR1 LGHNT, CDR2 FRNRAP. CDR3: CASGSNPKPSGQGTQTQYF.